Reported below is one T cell receptor (beta chain). CDR1 SGHAT and CDR2 FQNNGV come from the germline V gene. V was pared by 3 bases and J by 4 bases, with 1 base of the junction left unmatched. The CDR3 has 13 residues. This sample is drawn from a study of blood T cell repertoires in COVID-19. Sequencing used immunoSEQ multiplex PCR; TCRdb keeps in-frame clones, though not all of them. The repertoire has about 380,000 clones, 85% to 90% of them found once; the top ten carry roughly 1.2%. Sequencing used PBMCs or T cells enriched from blood (not recorded which). The chain employs TRBV11-2 and TRBJ2-5; 8 positions agree with TRBD2. The TCR was taken from a woman between 18 and 29 years old who had recovered from COVID-19. CDR3 residues: CASSFAGGETQYF. The CDR3 DNA sequence: TGTGCCAGCAGCTTCGCGGGGGGAGAGACCCAGTACTTC.